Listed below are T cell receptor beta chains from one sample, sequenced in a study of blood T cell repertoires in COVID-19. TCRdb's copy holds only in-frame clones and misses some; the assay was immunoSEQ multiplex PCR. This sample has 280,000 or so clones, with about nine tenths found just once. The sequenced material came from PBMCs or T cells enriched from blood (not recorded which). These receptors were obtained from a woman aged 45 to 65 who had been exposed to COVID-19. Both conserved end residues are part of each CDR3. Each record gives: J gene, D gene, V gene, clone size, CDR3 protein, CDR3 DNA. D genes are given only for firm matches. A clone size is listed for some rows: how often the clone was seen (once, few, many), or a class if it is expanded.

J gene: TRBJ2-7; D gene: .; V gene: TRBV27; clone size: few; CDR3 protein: CASSLNGKSYEQYF; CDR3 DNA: TGTGCCAGCAGTTTGAACGGGAAGTCCTACGAGCAGTACTTC
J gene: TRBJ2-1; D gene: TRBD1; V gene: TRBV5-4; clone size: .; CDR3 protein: CASGSGGQAYNEQFF; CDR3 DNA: TGTGCCAGCGGGAGTGGGGGACAGGCTTACAATGAGCAGTTCTTC
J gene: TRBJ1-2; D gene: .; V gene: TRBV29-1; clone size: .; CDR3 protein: CSVVWARERAGYTF; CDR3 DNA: TGCAGCGTTGTTTGGGCCAGGGAAAGGGCTGGCTACACCTTC
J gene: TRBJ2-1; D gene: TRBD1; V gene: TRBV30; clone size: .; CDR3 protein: CASSVPGQYNEQFF; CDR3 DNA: TGTGCCTCCTCCGTTCCGGGACAGTACAATGAGCAGTTCTTC
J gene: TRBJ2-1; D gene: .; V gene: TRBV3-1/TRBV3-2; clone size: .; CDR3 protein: CASSQRISSYNEQFF; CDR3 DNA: TGTGCCAGCAGCCAGCGGATTAGCTCCTACAATGAGCAGTTCTTC
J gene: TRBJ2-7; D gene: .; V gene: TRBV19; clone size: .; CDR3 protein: CASRPRESSYEQYF; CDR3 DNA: TGTGCCAGTAGGCCTCGGGAATCATCCTACGAGCAGTACTTC
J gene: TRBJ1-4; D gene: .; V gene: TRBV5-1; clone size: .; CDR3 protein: CASSATGQSNEKLFF; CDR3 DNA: TGCGCCAGCAGCGCCACGGGACAAAGTAATGAAAAACTGTTTTTT
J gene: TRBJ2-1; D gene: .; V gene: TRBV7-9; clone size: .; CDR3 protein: CASSAGLLHNNEQFF; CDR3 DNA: TGTGCCAGCAGCGCCGGACTCCTTCATAACAATGAGCAGTTCTTC
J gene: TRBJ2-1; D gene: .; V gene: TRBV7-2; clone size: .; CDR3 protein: CASSQDSRTYNEQFF; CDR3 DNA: TGTGCCAGCAGCCAGGACAGCCGAACCTACAATGAGCAGTTCTTC
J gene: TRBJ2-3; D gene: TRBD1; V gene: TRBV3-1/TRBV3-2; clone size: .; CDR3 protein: CASRQGQGAADTQYF; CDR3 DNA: TGTGCCAGCAGACAAGGACAGGGGGCCGCAGATACGCAGTATTTT
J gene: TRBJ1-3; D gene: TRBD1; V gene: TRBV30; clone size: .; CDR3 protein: CAWTDRVGNTIYF; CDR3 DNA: TGTGCCTGGACGGACAGGGTAGGAAACACCATATATTTT
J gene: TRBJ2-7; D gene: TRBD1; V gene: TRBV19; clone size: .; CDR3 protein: CASRPGTGGAYEQYF; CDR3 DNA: TGTGCCAGTCGGCCCGGAACAGGGGGCGCTTACGAGCAGTACTTC
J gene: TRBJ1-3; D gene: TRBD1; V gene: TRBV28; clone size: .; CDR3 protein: CASEDRDGNTIYF; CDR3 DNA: TGTGCCTCCGAGGACAGGGATGGAAACACCATATATTTT
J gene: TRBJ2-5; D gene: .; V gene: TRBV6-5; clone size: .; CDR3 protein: CASIQGTRETQYF; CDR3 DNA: TGTGCCAGCATTCAGGGGACCCGAGAGACCCAGTACTTC
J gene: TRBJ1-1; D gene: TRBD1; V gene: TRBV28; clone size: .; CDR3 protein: CASSLRRGRGRAEAFF; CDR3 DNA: TGTGCCAGCAGTTTAAGGCGCGGCAGGGGGCGCGCTGAAGCTTTCTTT
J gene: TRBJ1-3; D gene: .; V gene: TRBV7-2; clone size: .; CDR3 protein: CASSSTTGNTIYF; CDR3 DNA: TGTGCCAGCAGTTCAACAACTGGAAACACCATATATTTT
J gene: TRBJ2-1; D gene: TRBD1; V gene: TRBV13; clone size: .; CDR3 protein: CASSPYYGTDNEQFF; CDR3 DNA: TGTGCCAGCAGCCCATATTACGGGACAGACAATGAGCAGTTCTTC
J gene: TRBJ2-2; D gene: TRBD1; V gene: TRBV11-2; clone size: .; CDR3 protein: CASSLVVWAGGNTGELFF; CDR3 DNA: TGTGCCAGCAGCTTAGTAGTTTGGGCAGGGGGGAACACCGGGGAGCTGTTTTTT
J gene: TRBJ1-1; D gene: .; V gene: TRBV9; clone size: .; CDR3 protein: CASSEGFPNTEAFF; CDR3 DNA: TGTGCCAGCAGCGAGGGGTTCCCGAACACTGAAGCTTTCTTT
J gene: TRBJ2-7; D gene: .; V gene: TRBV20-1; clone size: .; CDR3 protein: CSASITSSYEQYF; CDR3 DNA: TGCAGTGCTAGTATAACCAGCTCCTACGAGCAGTACTTC
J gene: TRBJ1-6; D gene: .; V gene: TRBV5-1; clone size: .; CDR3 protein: CASSLPPHAGDLGNSPLHF; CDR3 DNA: TGCGCCAGCAGCTTGCCCCCACATGCAGGGGACCTGGGTAACTCACCCCTCCACTTT
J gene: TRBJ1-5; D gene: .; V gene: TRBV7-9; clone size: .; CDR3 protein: CASSLEGVGNQPQHF; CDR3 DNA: TGTGCCAGCAGCTTAGAGGGGGTGGGCAATCAGCCCCAGCATTTT
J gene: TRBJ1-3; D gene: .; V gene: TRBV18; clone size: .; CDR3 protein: CASRNLTAGFGNTIYF; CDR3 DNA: TGTGCCAGCCGGAATTTGACAGCCGGATTTGGAAACACCATATATTTT
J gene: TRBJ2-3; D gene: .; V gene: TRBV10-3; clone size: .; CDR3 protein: CAISERESSTDTQYF; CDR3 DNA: TGTGCCATCAGTGAGAGGGAGTCTAGCACAGATACGCAGTATTTT
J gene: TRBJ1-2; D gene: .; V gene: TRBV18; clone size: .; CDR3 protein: CASSPKGRNYGYTF; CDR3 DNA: TGTGCCAGCTCACCAAAGGGGAGGAACTATGGCTACACCTTC
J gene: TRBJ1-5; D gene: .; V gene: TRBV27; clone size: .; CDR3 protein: CASSLSGDNQPQHF; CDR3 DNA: TGTGCCAGCAGTCTCTCAGGGGATAATCAGCCCCAGCATTTT
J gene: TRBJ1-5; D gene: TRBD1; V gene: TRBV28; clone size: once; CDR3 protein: CASRTGQGVFQPQHF; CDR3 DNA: TGTGCCAGCAGAACGGGACAGGGAGTGTTTCAGCCCCAGCATTTT
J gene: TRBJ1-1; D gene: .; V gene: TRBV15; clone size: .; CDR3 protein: CATSRDLTDTEAFF; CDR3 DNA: TGTGCCACCAGCAGAGATTTAACGGACACTGAAGCTTTCTTT
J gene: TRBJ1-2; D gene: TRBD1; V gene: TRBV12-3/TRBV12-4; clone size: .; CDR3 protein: CASGTGIRYGYTF; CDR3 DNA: TGTGCCAGCGGGACAGGGATACGATATGGCTACACCTTC
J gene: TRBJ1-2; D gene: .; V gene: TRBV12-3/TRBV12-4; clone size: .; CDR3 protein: CASSGGGHYGYTF; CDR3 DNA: TGTGCCAGCAGTGGGGGGGGCCACTATGGCTACACCTTC
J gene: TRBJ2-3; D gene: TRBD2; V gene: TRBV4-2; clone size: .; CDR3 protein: CASSQLSSGGASTDTQYF; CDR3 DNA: TGTGCCAGCAGCCAATTATCTAGCGGGGGGGCGAGCACAGATACGCAGTATTTT
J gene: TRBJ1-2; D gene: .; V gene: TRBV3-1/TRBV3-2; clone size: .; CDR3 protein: CASSQGSVRGYGYTF; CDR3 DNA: TGTGCCAGCAGCCAAGGTTCTGTCAGGGGCTATGGCTACACCTTC
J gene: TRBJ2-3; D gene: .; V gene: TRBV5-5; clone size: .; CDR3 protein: CASSLRTASTDTQYF; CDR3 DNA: TGTGCCAGCAGCCTCCGGACAGCCAGCACAGATACGCAGTATTTT
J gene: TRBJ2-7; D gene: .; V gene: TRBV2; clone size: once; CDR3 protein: CASSRDGGDYEQYF; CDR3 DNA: TGTGCCAGCAGCCGGGACGGCGGGGACTACGAGCAGTACTTC
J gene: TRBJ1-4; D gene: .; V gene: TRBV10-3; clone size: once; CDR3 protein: CAISESRQAKLFF; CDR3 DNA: TGTGCCATCAGTGAGTCGAGACAGGCTAAACTGTTTTTT